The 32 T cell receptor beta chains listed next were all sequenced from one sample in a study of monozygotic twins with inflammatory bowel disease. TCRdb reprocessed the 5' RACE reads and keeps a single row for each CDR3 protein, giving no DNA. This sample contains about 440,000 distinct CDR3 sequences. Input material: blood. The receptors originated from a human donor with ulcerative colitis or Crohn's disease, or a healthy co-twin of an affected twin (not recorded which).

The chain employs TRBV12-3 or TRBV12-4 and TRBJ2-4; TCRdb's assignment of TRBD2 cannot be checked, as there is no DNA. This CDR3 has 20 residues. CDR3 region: CASSSLGLAGGPTAKNIQYF.

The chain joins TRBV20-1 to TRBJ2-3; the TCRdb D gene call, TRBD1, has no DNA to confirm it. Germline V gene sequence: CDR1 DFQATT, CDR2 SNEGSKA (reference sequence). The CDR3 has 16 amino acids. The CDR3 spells CSARGPRTGGGDTQYF.

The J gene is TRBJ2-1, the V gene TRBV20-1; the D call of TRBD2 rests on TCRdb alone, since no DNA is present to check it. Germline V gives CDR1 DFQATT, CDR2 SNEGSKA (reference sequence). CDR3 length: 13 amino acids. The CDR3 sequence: CSAKVGGGNEQFF.

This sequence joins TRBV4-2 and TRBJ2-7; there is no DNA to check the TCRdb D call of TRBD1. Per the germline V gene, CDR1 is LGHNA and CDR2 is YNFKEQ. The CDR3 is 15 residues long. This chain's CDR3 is CASTAIQGTVYEQYF.

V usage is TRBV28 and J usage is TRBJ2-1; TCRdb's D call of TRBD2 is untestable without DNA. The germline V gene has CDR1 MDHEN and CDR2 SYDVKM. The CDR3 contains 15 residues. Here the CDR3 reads CASSFPGLGYNEQFF. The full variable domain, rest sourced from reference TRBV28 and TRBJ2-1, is DVKVTQSSRYLVKRTGEKVFLECVQDMDHENMFWYRQDPGLGLRLIYFSYDVKMKEKGDIPEGYSVSREKKERFSLILESASTNQTSMYLCASSFPGLGYNEQFFGPGTRLTVL.

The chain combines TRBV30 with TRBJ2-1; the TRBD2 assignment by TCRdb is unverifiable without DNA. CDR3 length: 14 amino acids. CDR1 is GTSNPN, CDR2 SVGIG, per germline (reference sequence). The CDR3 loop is CAWSKTSGSNEQFF.

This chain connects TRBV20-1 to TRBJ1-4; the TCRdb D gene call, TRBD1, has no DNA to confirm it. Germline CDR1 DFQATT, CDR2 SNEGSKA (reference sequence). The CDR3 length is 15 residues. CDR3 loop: CSARGDSATNEKLFF.

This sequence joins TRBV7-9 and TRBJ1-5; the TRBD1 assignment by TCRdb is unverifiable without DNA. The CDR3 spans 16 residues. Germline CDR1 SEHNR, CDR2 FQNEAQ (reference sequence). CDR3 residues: CASSRDRGAGNQPQHF. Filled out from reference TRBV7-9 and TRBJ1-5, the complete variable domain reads DTGVSQNPRHKITKRGQNVTFRCDPISEHNRLYWYRQTLGQGPEFLTYFQNEAQLEKSRLLSDRFSAERPKGSFSTLEIQRTEQGDSAMYLCASSRDRGAGNQPQHFGDGTRLSIL.

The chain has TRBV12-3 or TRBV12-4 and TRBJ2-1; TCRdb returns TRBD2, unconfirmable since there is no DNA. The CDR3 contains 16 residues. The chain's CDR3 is CASSFWAGRLPGEQFF.

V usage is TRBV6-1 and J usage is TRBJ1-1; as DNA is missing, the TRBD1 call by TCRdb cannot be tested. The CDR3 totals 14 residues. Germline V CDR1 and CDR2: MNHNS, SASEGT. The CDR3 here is CASSEAKDRKGAFF.

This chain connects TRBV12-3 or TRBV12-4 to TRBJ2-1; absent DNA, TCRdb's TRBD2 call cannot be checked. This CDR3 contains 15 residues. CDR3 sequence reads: CASRRRGGLNNEQFF.

The CDR3: CSITGGQETQYF. The chain employs TRBV29-1 and TRBJ2-5; with no DNA, the TCRdb D assignment of TRBD1 cannot be verified. Germline-derived CDR1 and CDR2 are SQVTM and ANQGSEA. The CDR3 is 12 residues long.

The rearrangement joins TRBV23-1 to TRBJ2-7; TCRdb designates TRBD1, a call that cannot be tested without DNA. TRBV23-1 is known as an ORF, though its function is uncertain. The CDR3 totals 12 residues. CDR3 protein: CASTPPGDEQYF.

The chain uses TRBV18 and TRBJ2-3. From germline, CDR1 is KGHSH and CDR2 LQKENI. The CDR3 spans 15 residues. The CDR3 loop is CASSPNQVFPRIQYF.

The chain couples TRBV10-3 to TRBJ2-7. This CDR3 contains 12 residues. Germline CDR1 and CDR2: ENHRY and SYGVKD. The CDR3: CAISGSPYEQYF.

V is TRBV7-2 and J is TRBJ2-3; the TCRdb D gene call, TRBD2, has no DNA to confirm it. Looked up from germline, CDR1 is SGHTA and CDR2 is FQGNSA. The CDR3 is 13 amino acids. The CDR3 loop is CASSAEDSDTQYF.

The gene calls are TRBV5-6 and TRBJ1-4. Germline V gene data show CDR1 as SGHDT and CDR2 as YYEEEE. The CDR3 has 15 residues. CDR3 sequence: CASSSWKEDGEKLFF. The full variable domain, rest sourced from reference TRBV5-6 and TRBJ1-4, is DAGVTQSPTHLIKTRGQQVTLRCSPKSGHDTVSWYQQALGQGPQFIFQYYEEEERQRGNFPDRFSGHQFPNYSSELNVNALLLGDSALYLCASSSWKEDGEKLFFGSGTQLSVL.

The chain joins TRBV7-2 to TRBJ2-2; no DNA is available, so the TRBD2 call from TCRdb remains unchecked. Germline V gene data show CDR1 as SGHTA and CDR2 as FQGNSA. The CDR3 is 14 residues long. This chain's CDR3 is CATQLGGNTGELFF.

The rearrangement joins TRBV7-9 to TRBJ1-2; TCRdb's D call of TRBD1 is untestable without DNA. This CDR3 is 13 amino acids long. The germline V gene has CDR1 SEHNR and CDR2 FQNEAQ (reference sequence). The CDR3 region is CASNPQGAGGYTF.

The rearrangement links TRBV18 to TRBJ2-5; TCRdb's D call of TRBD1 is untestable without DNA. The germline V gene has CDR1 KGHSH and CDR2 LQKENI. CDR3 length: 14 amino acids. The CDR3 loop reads CASSPEGVRETQYF.

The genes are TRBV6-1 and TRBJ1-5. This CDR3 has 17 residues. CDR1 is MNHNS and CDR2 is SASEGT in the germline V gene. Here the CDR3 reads CASSEGRGGHSNQPQHF.

The CDR3 is CASSLDLGSRNQPQHF. The chain has TRBV5-8 and TRBJ1-5. CDR1 and CDR2 from the germline V gene are SGHTS and YDEGEE. The CDR3 sequence is 16 residues long.

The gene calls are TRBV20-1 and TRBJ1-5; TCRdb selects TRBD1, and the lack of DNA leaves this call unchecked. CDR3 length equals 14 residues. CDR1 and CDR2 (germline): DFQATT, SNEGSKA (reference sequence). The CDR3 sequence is CSASAGGGNQPQHF.

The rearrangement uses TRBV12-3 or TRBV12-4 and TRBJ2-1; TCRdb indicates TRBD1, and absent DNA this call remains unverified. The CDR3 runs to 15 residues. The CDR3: CASSSREGSNNEQFF.

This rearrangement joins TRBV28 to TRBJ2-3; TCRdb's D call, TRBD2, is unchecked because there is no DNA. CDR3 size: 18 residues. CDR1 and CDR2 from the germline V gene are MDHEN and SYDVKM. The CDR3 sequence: CASSSVASGRVGTDTQYF.

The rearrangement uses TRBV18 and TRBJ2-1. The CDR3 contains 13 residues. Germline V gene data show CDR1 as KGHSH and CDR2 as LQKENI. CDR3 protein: CASSPPSSNEQFF.

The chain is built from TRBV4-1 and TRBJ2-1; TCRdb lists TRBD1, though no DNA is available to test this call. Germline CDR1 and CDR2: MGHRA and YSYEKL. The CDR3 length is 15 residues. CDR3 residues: CASSQKETGYNEQFF.

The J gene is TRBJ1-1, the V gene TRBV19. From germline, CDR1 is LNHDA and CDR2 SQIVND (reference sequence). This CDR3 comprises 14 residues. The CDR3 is CASSPSGITLMAFF.

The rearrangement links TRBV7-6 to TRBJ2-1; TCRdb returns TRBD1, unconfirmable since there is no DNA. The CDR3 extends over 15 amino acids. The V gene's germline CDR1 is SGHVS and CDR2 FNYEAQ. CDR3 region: CASSHPGSSYNEQFF.

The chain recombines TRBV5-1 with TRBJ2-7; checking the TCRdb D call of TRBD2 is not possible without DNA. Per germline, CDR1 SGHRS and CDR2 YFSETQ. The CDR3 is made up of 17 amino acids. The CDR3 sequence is CASSLAAGLAGFYEQYF. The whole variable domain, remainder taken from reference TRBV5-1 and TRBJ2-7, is KAGVTQTPRYLIKTRGQQVTLSCSPISGHRSVSWYQQTPGQGLQFLFEYFSETQRNKGNFPGRFSGRQFSNSRSEMNVSTLELGDSALYLCASSLAAGLAGFYEQYFGPGTRLTVT.

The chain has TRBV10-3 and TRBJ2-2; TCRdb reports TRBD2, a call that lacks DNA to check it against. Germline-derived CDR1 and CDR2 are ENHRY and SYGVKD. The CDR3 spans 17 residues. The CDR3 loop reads CAISGGTSGGFTGELFF.

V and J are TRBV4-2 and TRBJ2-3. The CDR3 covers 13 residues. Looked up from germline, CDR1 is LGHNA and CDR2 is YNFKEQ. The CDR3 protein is CASSQAPADTQYF.